What follows are 6 T cell receptor beta chains derived from one specimen sequenced in a study of cytomegalovirus exposure and HLA in healthy donors. The primer mix had 60 Vbeta and 13 Jbeta primers. Libraries were prepared by immunoSEQ multiplex PCR; TCRdb keeps only in-frame clonotypes and omits some of them. The repertoire includes over 130,000 clones, around three quarters of them detected once, and 5% to 8% sits in the top ten. Sequenced: PBMCs. The receptors stem from a woman aged 40-49 years in good health and CMV-seropositive.

The V call is TRBV10-1, the J call TRBJ2-1, with D unresolved. Per germline, CDR1 WNHNN and CDR2 SYGVQD (reference sequence). The CDR3 is 11 amino acids. V lost 4 bases and J 7 bases, leaving 5 bases between the germline ends. The CDR3 loop reads CASSAGNEQFF. The DNA of the CDR3 is TGCGCCAGCAGTGCCGGGAATGAGCAGTTCTTC.

The rearrangement joins TRBV28 to TRBJ1-3; D is undetermined. Germline V gene sequence: CDR1 MDHEN, CDR2 SYDVKM. The CDR3 spans 13 residues. The V and J ends lost 6 bases and 0 bases respectively, with 6 bases between them. CDR3 sequence: CASSRYSGNTIYF. The CDR3 DNA reads TGTGCCAGCAGCCGTTACTCTGGAAACACCATATATTTT.

This chain joins TRBV6-5 and TRBJ2-7, with TRBD2 as a possible D gene (5 bases). CDR3 length: 14 residues. Trimming cost V 6 bases and J 7 bases, with 19 bases left between them. CDR1 and CDR2 from the germline V gene are MNHEY and SVGAGI. The CDR3 protein is CASSLTGIPGEQYF. The CDR3 bases are TGTGCCAGCAGCCTCACGGGAATTCCGGGGGAGCAGTACTTC.

This clone was found many times. The gene calls are TRBV2 and TRBJ1-5, with D maybe TRBD1 (6 bases). The CDR3 runs 14 residues. The germline gives CDR1 SNHLY, CDR2 FYNNEI. Trimming took 7 bases from V and 2 from J, leaving 12 bases between them. The CDR3 spells CASKQGRGNQPQHF. The CDR3 DNA sequence: TGTGCCAGCAAACAGGGACGGGGCAATCAGCCCCAGCATTTT.

There are a few counts of this clone. CDR3 residues: CASSPTVTGELFF. The CDR3 region has the DNA TGTGCCAGCAGCCCGACAGTAACCGGGGAGCTGTTTTTT. The V gene is TRBV7-6, the J gene TRBJ2-2, with a weak D call TRBD1 (5 bases). Trimming removed 5 bases at V and 5 bases at J, with 9 bases between. Germline CDR1 is SGHVS and CDR2 is FNYEAQ. The CDR3 spans 13 residues.

The genes are TRBV7-6 and TRBJ2-2, with D unresolved. Trimming stripped 3 bases from V and 7 bases from J, with 9 bases between. The germline V gene has CDR1 SGHVS and CDR2 FNYEAQ. There are 13 residues in the CDR3. The CDR3 loop reads CASSFAGRGELFF. As DNA, the CDR3 is TGTGCCAGCAGCTTCGCTGGCCGCGGGGAGCTGTTTTTT.